This entry lists 7 T cell receptor beta chains sequenced from one sample in a study of human T cells and chemical hapten exposure. The time point: patch test 3, about 24 weeks after DPC sensitization. The treatment denotes: therapeutic diphenylcyclopropenone sensitization with weekly scalp DPC. One entry per CDR3 protein results from TCRdb running MiXCR on the RACE reads. The table lists 150,000 to 200,000 distinct CDR3 sequences, approximately 24% of them singletons. Sequencing was performed on whole blood, taken in connection with sensitization to the hapten diphenylcyclopropenone (DPC). Receptor source: a woman aged 35 to 49 with alopecia areata. Some clones in this sample may be carry-over from other donors' samples.

This clonotype turned up a few times. This chain joins TRBV6-5 and TRBJ2-3; no clear D gene. Germline V gives CDR1 MNHEY, CDR2 SVGAGI. V lost 3 bases and J 6 bases, leaving 7 bases between the germline ends. The CDR3 is 12 amino acids. This CDR3 reads CASSYYGDTQYF. Written as DNA, the CDR3 is TGTGCCAGCAGTTATTACGGGGATACGCAGTATTTT.

This chain links TRBV24-1 with TRBJ2-7; 10 bases map to TRBD1. V gave up 5 bases and J gave up 3 bases; unmatched junction bases: 6. CDR1 is KGHDR and CDR2 is SFDVKD in the germline V gene. The CDR3 runs 15 residues. CDR3: CATSGQTGGGYEQYF. As DNA, the CDR3 is TGTGCCACCAGTGGACAGACAGGGGGCGGCTACGAGCAGTACTTC.

The J gene is TRBJ2-7, the V gene TRBV6-5; 8 bases agree with TRBD1. The CDR3 sequence is 16 residues long. The J segment lost 2 bases and the V segment lost 7 bases, leaving 13 bases of the junction unmatched. Germline loops: CDR1 MNHEY, CDR2 SVGAGI. For the CDR3, the DNA is TGTGCCAGCACTCGTACCACCAGGACAGGGCCCTACGAGCAGTACTTC. Its translation: CASTRTTRTGPYEQYF.

This clonotype showed up just a few times. V and J are TRBV6-2 or TRBV6-3 and TRBJ2-7; 7 nucleotides match TRBD2. CDR1 MNHEY and CDR2 SVGEGT come from the germline V gene. The CDR3 length is 14 residues. V was pared by 6 bases and J by 2 bases, with 7 bases of the junction left unmatched. Here the CDR3 DNA reads TGTGCCAGCAGCCCGGGACTAAGACCCTACGAGCAGTACTTC. It specifies CASSPGLRPYEQYF.

The chain employs TRBV6-5 and TRBJ2-2; D is unresolved. This CDR3 comprises 12 residues. Germline CDR1 reads MNHEY; CDR2 reads SVGAGI. The ends were cut back, 6 bases at V and 5 bases at J, with 7 bases in the middle. This CDR3 is CASRLWTGELFF. For the CDR3, the DNA is TGTGCCAGCAGGCTCTGGACCGGGGAGCTGTTTTTT.

V is TRBV27 and J is TRBJ1-1; maybe TRBD1 (5 bases). Per germline, CDR1 MNHEY and CDR2 SMNVEV (reference sequence). With 3 bases removed from V and 7 bases from J, the gap between germline ends came to 21 bases. This CDR3 has 16 residues. CDR3 in DNA: TGTGCCAGCAGTTTCTCCGGGGGGGGGTTCCGGGGTGAAGCTTTCTTT. It specifies CASSFSGGGFRGEAFF.

A remark on this clonotype: A much larger clonotype is one base distant, so this may be a read error. J is TRBJ1-5 and V is TRBV20-1; TRBD1 might be the D (5 bases). The CDR3 consists of 13 residues. CDR1 is DFQATT and CDR2 is SNEGSKA in the germline V gene (reference sequence). CDR3: CRAGRGTNQPQHF. In DNA form, the CDR3 reads TGCAGAGCCGGGCGGGGGACGAATCAGCCCCAGCATTTT.